The clone carrying this TCR beta chain came up many times. Its antigen is still unknown. This CDR3 region has 11 residues. Germline values: CDR1 SQVTM, CDR2 ANQGSEA. V was cut by 5 bases and J by 3 bases, with 6 bases left in between. This sample stems from a study of T cell repertoires in cytomegalovirus infection. Study-wide background: It can be stated that public TCR beta signatures indicated CMV infection as well as a matching HLA type.

Overall study results and limits: In two of eight donors, the top clonotype was HLA-C-restricted CMV-specific. Identification of carriers of CMV plus the relevant HLA was performed using cumulative public TCR beta family frequency.

TCRdb fed the reads into MiXCR, producing one record per CDR3 protein. The top ten hold 10% to 13% of the sample, which has 400,000 to 550,000 distinct CDR3 sequences, over 9% seen once. The chain has TRBV29-1 and TRBJ2-3; D gene ambiguous. This receptor was obtained from a human donor in good health (CMV status not recorded). Some clones in this sample may be carry-over from other donors' samples. Specimen: PBMCs. The DNA for the CDR3 is TGCAGCGTTACCTTAACAGATACGCAGTATTTT. Translating gives CSVTLTDTQYF.